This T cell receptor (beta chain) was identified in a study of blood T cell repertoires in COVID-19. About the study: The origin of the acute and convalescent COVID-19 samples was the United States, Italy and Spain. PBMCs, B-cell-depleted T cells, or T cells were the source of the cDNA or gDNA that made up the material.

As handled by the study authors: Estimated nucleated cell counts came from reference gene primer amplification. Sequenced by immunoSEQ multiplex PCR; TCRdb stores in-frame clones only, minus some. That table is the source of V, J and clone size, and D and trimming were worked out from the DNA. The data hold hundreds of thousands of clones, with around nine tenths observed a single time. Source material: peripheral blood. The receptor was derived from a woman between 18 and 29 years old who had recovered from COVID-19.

The CDR3 DNA is TGCGCCAGCAGCTCCCGGGACAGGGGAAATTGGGACACCGGGGAGCTGTTTTTT. Translated: CASSSRDRGNWDTGELFF. V gene TRBV5-1 combines with J gene TRBJ2-2; 10 bases align to TRBD1. Trimming took 3 bases from V and 3 from J; bases not matched to a gene: 11. There are 18 residues in the CDR3. Germline V gene data show CDR1 as SGHRS and CDR2 as YFSETQ.